These 11 T cell receptor beta chains share one sample of origin, sequenced in a study of T cell responses to AZD1222 COVID-19 vaccine. Here immunoSEQ multiplex PCR was the method, and the copy in TCRdb shows in-frame clones only, minus some. The table lists 100,000 or so clones, about 86% of them singletons, with under 1.5% in the top ten. The starting material was peripheral blood, obtained on day 0 of AZD1222 vaccination. The receptors come from an adult in good health.

The chain employs TRBV19 and TRBJ2-1; 12 bases line up with TRBD2. Germline trimming cut 5 bases from V and 6 bases from J; bases unmatched to any gene: 8. This CDR3 is built from 16 residues. CDR1 and CDR2 (germline): LNHDA, SQIVND (reference sequence). Here the CDR3 reads CASSSLPGLAGNEQFF. Here the CDR3 DNA reads TGTGCCAGTAGTTCTCTTCCGGGACTAGCGGGCAATGAGCAGTTCTTC.

The V call is TRBV7-3, the J call TRBJ1-1, with D unclear. This CDR3 is 16 amino acids long. With 0 bases removed from V and 1 base from J, the gap between germline ends came to 12 bases. The V gene's germline CDR1 is SGHTA and CDR2 FQGTGA. CDR3 in DNA: TGTGCCAGCAGCTTAACGTCGCACAGCAAGAACACTGAAGCTTTCTTT. It encodes CASSLTSHSKNTEAFF. The complete variable domain, with remaining parts taken from reference TRBV7-3 and TRBJ1-1, reads GAGVSQTPSNKVTEKGKYVELRCDPISGHTALYWYRQSLGQGPEFLIYFQGTGAADDSGLPNDRFFAVRPEGSVSTLKIQRTERGDSAVYLCASSLTSHSKNTEAFFGQGTRLTVV.

The CDR3 coding sequence is TGTGCCAGCAGCCTCGGAGGGTACCAAGAGACCCAGTACTTC. Translation gives CASSLGGYQETQYF. The chain has TRBV11-1 and TRBJ2-5; TRBD2 is a possible D gene (6 bases). Germline CDR1 and CDR2: SGHAT and FQDESV (reference sequence). Trimming stripped 5 bases from V and 0 bases from J, with 10 bases between. This CDR3 spans 14 amino acids.

The chain uses TRBV3-1 (or the pseudogene TRBV3-2) and TRBJ1-2, with D possibly being TRBD1 (5 bases). CDR1 and CDR2 from the germline V gene are LGHDT and YNNKEL (reference sequence). Trimming took off 4 bases at V and 0 bases at J, with 9 bases between the two ends. This CDR3 spans 14 amino acids. The CDR3 region is CASSPRGSNYGYTF. In DNA, the CDR3 is TGTGCCAGCAGCCCACGGGGGTCTAACTATGGCTACACCTTC.

CDR3: CASSSYRGTNEKLFF. DNA of the CDR3: TGTGCCAGCAGCTCCTACAGGGGGACTAATGAAAAACTGTTTTTT. The chain carries TRBV7-9 and TRBJ1-4, with TRBD1 matching over 8 bases. From germline, CDR1 is SEHNR and CDR2 FQNEAQ (reference sequence). Trimming at V came to 4 bases and at J to 2 bases, leaving 3 bases not matched to a gene. This CDR3 is 15 amino acids long.

The chain is built from TRBV10-3 and TRBJ2-2; weak D call: TRBD1 (6 bases). Germline lookup yields CDR1 ENHRY and CDR2 SYGVKD. The CDR3 contains 12 residues. Trimming removed 8 bases from V and 7 bases from J, with 11 bases in between. The CDR3 sequence: CAISRTDGELFF. CDR3 coding DNA: TGTGCCATCTCCCGGACAGACGGGGAGCTGTTTTTT.

The rearrangement links TRBV30 to TRBJ1-5; 9 bases line up with TRBD1. CDR1 is GTSNPN and CDR2 is SVGIG in the germline V gene (reference sequence). V was pared by 3 bases and J by 2 bases, with 8 bases of the junction left unmatched. The CDR3 sequence is 16 residues long. CDR3 sequence reads: CAWRSSGQGGNQPQHF. As DNA, the CDR3 is TGTGCCTGGAGATCCTCGGGACAGGGAGGCAATCAGCCCCAGCATTTT.

The chain couples TRBV2 to TRBJ1-5; D remains ambiguous. This CDR3 region has 15 residues. The germline CDR1 and CDR2 sequences are SNHLY and FYNNEI. Trimming pared 5 bases from V and 8 bases from J, leaving 19 bases between. CDR3 protein: CASSSRSASVEPQHF. Written as DNA, the CDR3 is TGTGCCAGCAGTTCAAGGAGCGCCTCGGTTGAGCCCCAGCATTTT.

The gene calls are TRBV10-3 and TRBJ2-5, with TRBD2 as a possible D gene (6 bases). The CDR3 is made up of 14 amino acids. Trimming cost V 2 bases and J 2 bases, with 9 bases left between them. CDR1 and CDR2 (germline): ENHRY, SYGVKD. CDR3 loop: CAISEGGIQETQYF. The CDR3 DNA reads TGTGCCATCAGTGAGGGCGGGATACAAGAGACCCAGTACTTC.

The rearrangement joins TRBV5-1 to TRBJ1-1; TRBD1 is a possible D gene (6 bases). The CDR3 extends over 15 amino acids. Germline-derived CDR1 and CDR2 are SGHRS and YFSETQ. V lost 3 bases, J lost 2 bases, and 14 bases lay in between. This CDR3 reads CASSWGPGDNTEAFF. Here the CDR3 DNA reads TGCGCCAGCAGCTGGGGGCCGGGGGACAACACTGAAGCTTTCTTT.

The V and J genes are TRBV18 and TRBJ1-3; 10 bases agree with TRBD1. The germline V gene has CDR1 KGHSH and CDR2 LQKENI. V dropped 5 bases and J dropped 0; count of bases not matched to a gene: 4. CDR3 size: 16 residues. CDR3 protein: CASSSGQGDSGNTIYF. The CDR3 bases are TGTGCCAGCTCATCCGGACAGGGGGACTCTGGAAACACCATATATTTT.